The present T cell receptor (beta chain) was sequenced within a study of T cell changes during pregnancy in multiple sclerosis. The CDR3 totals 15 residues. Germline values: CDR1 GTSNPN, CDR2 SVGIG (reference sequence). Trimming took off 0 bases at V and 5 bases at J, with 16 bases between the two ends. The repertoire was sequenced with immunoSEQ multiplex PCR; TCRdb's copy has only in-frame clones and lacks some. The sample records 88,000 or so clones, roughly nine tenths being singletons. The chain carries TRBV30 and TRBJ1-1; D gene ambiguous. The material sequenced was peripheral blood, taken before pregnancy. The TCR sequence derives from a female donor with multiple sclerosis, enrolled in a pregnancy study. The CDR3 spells CAWSVPRGVRTEAFF. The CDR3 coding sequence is TGTGCCTGGAGTGTACCCCGGGGAGTGCGGACTGAAGCTTTCTTT.